The 27 T cell receptor beta chains presented below share a single source sample, sequenced in a study of cytomegalovirus exposure and HLA in healthy donors. A multiplex PCR was run with 60 Vbeta primers and 13 Jbeta primers. The table came from immunoSEQ multiplex PCR; TCRdb's copy has only in-frame clones and leaves some out. The table records 180,000 or so clones, around three quarters of them present only once. Sequencing was done on a sample of PBMCs. The receptors here all came from a woman aged 25-40 years in good health and CMV-seropositive.

This clone occurred a few times. The chain carries TRBV6-5 and TRBJ2-2, with TRBD2 as a possible D gene (5 bases). V lost 2 bases and J lost 4, with 14 bases in between. CDR1 is MNHEY, CDR2 SVGAGI, per germline. This CDR3 spans 16 amino acids. CDR3 amino acids: CASSYGRREGTGELFF. The CDR3 region has the DNA TGTGCCAGCAGTTACGGCAGGCGCGAGGGCACCGGGGAGCTGTTTTTT.

The count of this clone is one. This rearrangement joins TRBV28 to TRBJ2-3; 9 bases are a match to TRBD2. Germline CDR1 and CDR2: MDHEN and SYDVKM. V shed 6 bases, J shed 3 bases, and the junction held 7 bases outside the gene matches. The CDR3 length is 15 residues. Written as DNA, the CDR3 is TGTGCCAGCAGAGGTAGCGGGGGCTTAACAGATACGCAGTATTTT. Encoded protein: CASRGSGGLTDTQYF.

CDR3 loop: CAISGWTSGGDTQYF. The CDR3 DNA reads as TGTGCCATCAGTGGGTGGACTAGCGGGGGAGATACGCAGTATTTT. This chain joins TRBV10-3 and TRBJ2-3; TRBD2 agrees at 13 bases. This CDR3 region has 15 residues. The V gene end was trimmed by 4 bases and the J gene end by 5 bases; junction bases not matched to a gene: 3. Germline CDR1 is ENHRY and CDR2 is SYGVKD.

The rearrangement uses TRBV9 and TRBJ2-7, with D possibly being TRBD2 (5 bases). V was clipped by 0 bases and J by 4 bases, with 5 bases between them. The CDR3 sequence is 12 residues long. Per the germline V gene, CDR1 is SGDLS and CDR2 is YYNGEE. The DNA for the CDR3 is TGTGCCAGCAGCGTAGGGGAGTACGAGCAGTACTTC. Translation gives CASSVGEYEQYF.

This clone turned up a few times. The gene calls are TRBV2 and TRBJ2-2; TRBD2 aligns across 9 bases. The V gene end was trimmed by 4 bases and the J gene end by 4 bases; junction bases not matched to a gene: 13. Germline lookup yields CDR1 SNHLY and CDR2 FYNNEI. CDR3 size: 18 residues. For the CDR3, the DNA is TGTGCCAGCAGTGCCCAACTAGCGGGCGGTGGAGGCACCGGGGAGCTGTTTTTT. Its translation: CASSAQLAGGGGTGELFF. The whole variable domain, filled in from reference TRBV2 and TRBJ2-2, reads EPEVTQTPSHQVTQMGQEVILRCVPISNHLYFYWYRQILGQKVEFLVSFYNNEISEKSEIFDDQFSVERPDGSNFTLKIRSTKLEDSAMYFCASSAQLAGGGGTGELFFGEGSRLTVL.

The rearrangement uses TRBV6-1 and TRBJ2-2; D gene unclear. The CDR3 extends over 14 amino acids. The V gene's germline CDR1 is MNHNS and CDR2 SASEGT. Trimming removed 4 bases from V and 10 bases from J, with 16 bases in between. The CDR3 coding sequence is TGTGCCAGCAGTGGGTACAGTCATTCGGAGGAGCTGTTTTTT. This gives the protein CASSGYSHSEELFF.

The J gene is TRBJ1-4, the V gene TRBV6-1, with unresolved D. Germline V gene sequence: CDR1 MNHNS, CDR2 SASEGT. Trimming removed 6 bases from V and 8 bases from J, with 19 bases in between. This CDR3 is 15 amino acids long. In DNA, the CDR3 is TGTGCCAGCAGCGGGATTTGGGGAGCGGAGGAAAAACTGTTTTTT. Translating gives CASSGIWGAEEKLFF.

The chain recombines TRBV7-8 with TRBJ2-2; 9 nucleotides align to TRBD2. Germline V gives CDR1 SGHVS, CDR2 FQNEAQ. V shed 4 bases and J 2 bases; nucleotides not matched to a gene: 11. The CDR3 covers 18 residues. CDR3 loop: CASSSVGLAGFNTGELFF. The CDR3 DNA is TGTGCCAGCAGCTCAGTGGGTCTAGCGGGATTCAACACCGGGGAGCTGTTTTTT.

As DNA, the CDR3 is TGTGCCAGCAGCTTGCACGGAGCGGCTCAGCCCCAGCATTTT. Translation gives CASSLHGAAQPQHF. The chain recombines TRBV5-6 with TRBJ1-5; D not resolved. V was trimmed by 1 base and J by 6 bases, leaving 11 bases between them. Looked up from germline, CDR1 is SGHDT and CDR2 is YYEEEE. CDR3 length equals 14 residues.

V and J are TRBV9 and TRBJ2-1; a possible D gene is TRBD1 (6 bases). V gave up 0 bases and J gave up 1 base, with 8 bases separating them. The CDR3 consists of 15 residues. CDR1 is SGDLS, CDR2 YYNGEE, per germline. CDR3 region: CASSVGGQSYNEQFF. The CDR3 region has the DNA TGTGCCAGCAGCGTAGGGGGGCAATCCTACAATGAGCAGTTCTTC.

The chain couples TRBV25-1 to TRBJ2-1, with 7 bases that match TRBD2. The germline V gene has CDR1 MGHDK and CDR2 SYGVNS. V trimming: 1 base; J trimming: 4 bases; junction bases outside the gene matches: 7. This CDR3 has 16 residues. The CDR3 DNA reads TGTGCCAGCAGTGAATTAGGAGCGGGAAGGTACAATGAGCAGTTCTTC. Translated, it gives CASSELGAGRYNEQFF.

The chain is built from TRBV30 and TRBJ2-7, with unresolved D. Germline V CDR1 and CDR2: GTSNPN, SVGIG (reference sequence). The V end lost 4 bases, the J end lost 3 bases, and 7 bases lay between the germline ends. This CDR3 has 11 amino acids. CDR3 nucleotide sequence: TGTGCCTGGATCACTAACTACGAGCAGTACTTC. Translating gives CAWITNYEQYF.

This chain uses TRBV15 with TRBJ2-1; tentatively, D is TRBD2 (6 bases). Germline CDR1 is LNHNV and CDR2 is YYDKDF (reference sequence). CDR3 length: 16 residues. V dropped 2 bases and J dropped 1 base, with 12 bases sitting between them. CDR3 region: CATSRQPGLSYNEQFF. The CDR3 bases are TGTGCCACCAGCAGACAACCGGGACTTTCCTACAATGAGCAGTTCTTC.

The gene calls are TRBV20-1 and TRBJ2-3; D unclear. Per germline, CDR1 DFQATT and CDR2 SNEGSKA (reference sequence). V was clipped by 0 bases and J by 6 bases, with 4 bases between them. The CDR3 covers 11 residues. The CDR3 nucleotides are TGCAGTGCTAGAGATATGGATACGCAGTATTTT. Its translation: CSARDMDTQYF.

The V and J genes are TRBV9 and TRBJ2-5; 8 bases match TRBD1. Germline-derived CDR1 and CDR2 are SGDLS and YYNGEE. V was pared by 0 bases and J by 4 bases, with 5 bases of the junction left unmatched. This CDR3 contains 15 residues. The CDR3 DNA is TGTGCCAGCAGCGTAGGACAGGGGATAGGAGAGACCCAGTACTTC. It translates to CASSVGQGIGETQYF.

This clone has just a few counts. The gene calls are TRBV7-9 and TRBJ2-7, with 8 bases that match TRBD2. The CDR3 totals 13 residues. V shed 7 bases, J shed 2 bases, and the junction held 4 bases outside the gene matches. Per germline, CDR1 SEHNR and CDR2 FQNEAQ (reference sequence). As DNA, the CDR3 is TGTGCCAGCACCGGACTAGCTGCCTACGAGCAGTACTTC. Encoded protein: CASTGLAAYEQYF.

The rearrangement links TRBV5-6 to TRBJ1-3, with 7 bases identical to TRBD1. CDR1 is SGHDT, CDR2 YYEEEE, per germline. The junction had 8 bases not matched to a gene; V was cut back by 2 bases and J by 0 bases. The CDR3 has 17 residues. DNA for the CDR3: TGTGCCAGCAGCTTCACGATGACAGGGAGCTCTGGAAACACCATATATTTT. Protein sequence: CASSFTMTGSSGNTIYF.

V usage is TRBV19 and J usage is TRBJ2-2; TRBD2 aligns across 8 bases. This CDR3 is built from 14 residues. Trimming took 10 bases from V and 4 from J; bases not matched to a gene: 8. Per the germline V gene, CDR1 is LNHDA and CDR2 is SQIVND (reference sequence). The CDR3 DNA is TGTGCCACCTCGCGACTAGCGACCACCGGGGAGCTGTTTTTT. Translating it yields CATSRLATTGELFF.

This clone showed up just once. The genes are TRBV5-4 and TRBJ2-2; TRBD2 matches at 8 bases. The CDR3 covers 15 residues. The V gene end was trimmed by 2 bases and the J gene end by 7 bases; junction bases not matched to a gene: 7. In germline, CDR1 is SGHNT, CDR2 YYREEE (reference sequence). Here the CDR3 DNA reads TGTGCCAGCAGCTTCGGGGGGGGCTGGGTCGGGGAGCTGTTTTTT. This codes for CASSFGGGWVGELFF.

The rearrangement links TRBV7-6 to TRBJ2-7, with a tentative D call TRBD1 (5 bases). The CDR3 consists of 14 residues. Trimming left V 5 bases short and J 7 bases short, with 18 bases between. Germline values: CDR1 SGHVS, CDR2 FNYEAQ. CDR3 sequence reads: CASSTAGLSEEQYF. CDR3 nucleotide sequence: TGTGCCAGCAGCACCGCAGGGTTATCGGAGGAGCAGTACTTC. The variable domain in full, with the rest retrieved from reference TRBV7-6 and TRBJ2-7, is GAGVSQSPRYKVTKRGQDVALRCDPISGHVSLYWYRQALGQGPEFLTYFNYEAQQDKSGLPNDRFSAERPEGSISTLTIQRTEQRDSAMYRCASSTAGLSEEQYFGPGTRLTVT.

The CDR3 here is CASSQLLAGTGELFF. The CDR3 nucleotides read TGTGCCAGCAGCCAGCTCCTAGCGGGGACCGGGGAGCTGTTTTTT. The chain links TRBV9 to TRBJ2-2; 9 bases are a match to TRBD2. Germline assignment: CDR1 SGDLS and CDR2 YYNGEE. The CDR3 totals 15 residues. Trimming cost V 4 bases and J 5 bases; bases outside gene matches: 6.

The rearrangement uses TRBV6-1 and TRBJ2-1; 7 bases map to TRBD2. V dropped 0 bases and J dropped 10; count of bases not matched to a gene: 3. The CDR3 runs to 13 residues. Germline V CDR1 and CDR2: MNHNS, SASEGT. The CDR3 protein is CASSEAWGGEQFF. Here the CDR3 DNA reads TGTGCCAGCAGTGAAGCGTGGGGGGGGGAGCAGTTCTTC.

This chain links TRBV2 with TRBJ1-3; D is ambiguous. Germline loops: CDR1 SNHLY, CDR2 FYNNEI. This CDR3 has 15 residues. V lost 1 base to trimming and J lost 0 bases, with 7 bases between them. The DNA of the CDR3 is TGTGCCAGCAGTGAAGGAGGGTCCTCTGGAAACACCATATATTTT. As protein: CASSEGGSSGNTIYF.

The chain carries TRBV19 and TRBJ1-5; the D is unclear. The germline CDR1 and CDR2 sequences are LNHDA and SQIVND (reference sequence). The CDR3 is 12 amino acids. The V end lost 8 bases, the J end lost 5 bases, and 10 bases lay between the germline ends. The CDR3 protein is CASQTPYQPQHF. The CDR3 bases are TGTGCCAGTCAGACTCCTTATCAGCCCCAGCATTTT.

There are a few counts of this clone. This rearrangement joins TRBV6-6 to TRBJ2-2; D perhaps matches TRBD2 (5 bases). V was cut by 6 bases and J by 2 bases, with 10 bases left in between. Germline V lookup: CDR1 MNHNY, CDR2 SVGAGI (reference sequence). The CDR3 has 14 amino acids. CDR3 nucleotide sequence: TGTGCCAGCAGCCAAGGACTTAACACCGGGGAGCTGTTTTTT. It codes for CASSQGLNTGELFF.

There are a few counts of this clone. V and J are TRBV28 and TRBJ2-3; perhaps TRBD1 as D (5 bases). Germline assignment: CDR1 MDHEN and CDR2 SYDVKM. Trimming removed 7 bases from V and 0 bases from J, with 11 bases in between. The CDR3 covers 14 residues. This CDR3 is CASNQGSSTDTQYF. CDR3 coding DNA: TGTGCCAGCAACCAGGGTTCTAGCACAGATACGCAGTATTTT.

The rearrangement links TRBV15 to TRBJ2-7; D call uncertain. The V end was cut by 0 bases, the J end by 6 bases, with 9 bases between. CDR1 and CDR2 from the germline V gene are LNHNV and YYDKDF (reference sequence). CDR3 size: 13 residues. The CDR3 sequence: CATSREGVSEQYF. The CDR3 DNA sequence: TGTGCCACCAGCAGAGAAGGAGTCTCCGAGCAGTACTTC.